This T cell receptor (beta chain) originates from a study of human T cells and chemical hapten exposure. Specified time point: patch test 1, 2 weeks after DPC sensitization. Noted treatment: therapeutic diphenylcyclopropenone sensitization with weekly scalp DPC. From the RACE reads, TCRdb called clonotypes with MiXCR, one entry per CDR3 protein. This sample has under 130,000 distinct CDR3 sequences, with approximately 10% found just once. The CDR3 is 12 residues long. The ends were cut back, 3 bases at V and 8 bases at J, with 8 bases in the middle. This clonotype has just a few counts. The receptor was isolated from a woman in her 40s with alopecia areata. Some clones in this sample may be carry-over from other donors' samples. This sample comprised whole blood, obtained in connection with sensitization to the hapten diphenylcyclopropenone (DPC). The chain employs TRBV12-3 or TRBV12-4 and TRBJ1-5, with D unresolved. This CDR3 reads CASSFGAEPQHF. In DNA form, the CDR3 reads TGTGCCAGCAGTTTTGGTGCGGAGCCCCAGCATTTT.